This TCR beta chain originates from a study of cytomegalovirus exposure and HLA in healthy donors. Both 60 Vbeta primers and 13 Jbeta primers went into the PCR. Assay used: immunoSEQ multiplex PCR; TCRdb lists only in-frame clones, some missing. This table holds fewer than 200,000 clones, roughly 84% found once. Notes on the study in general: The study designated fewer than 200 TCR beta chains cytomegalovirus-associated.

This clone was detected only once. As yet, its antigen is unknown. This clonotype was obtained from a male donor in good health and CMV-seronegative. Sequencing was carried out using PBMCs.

The chain's CDR3 is CASSQGQGGSYEQYF. The CDR3 DNA reads as TGTGCCAGCAGTCAAGGACAGGGTGGGTCCTACGAGCAGTACTTC. The chain uses TRBV6-5 and TRBJ2-7, with TRBD1 identical over 8 bases. CDR1 and CDR2 from the germline V gene are MNHEY and SVGAGI. V was clipped by 5 bases and J by 1 base; unmatched bases: 7. The CDR3 covers 15 residues.